Ten or more counts support the clone carrying this T cell receptor (beta chain). Antigen: not known. The beta constant-region primer was an equimolar mix of two oligonucleotides covering TRBC1 and TRBC2. The ligated cDNA underwent four PCR rounds using SP2 and nested alpha and beta constant-region primers. TCRdb reprocessed the UMI-ligation and nested PCR reads with MiXCR, giving one entry per CDR3 protein. Seen here are about 150,000 distinct CDR3 sequences, 20% to 25% observed once, and the top ten hold 0.085% to 0.11%. The sample originates from a study of naive and memory T cell subsets. Findings of the study overall: Naive repertoires, especially CD8, held a few larger clonotypes, possibly memory cells re-expressing CD45RA.

After the first PCR, alpha and beta chain libraries were processed separately. Four subsets defined by CD45RA and CD27 were sorted after CD3, CD4, CD8 and live/dead staining. The length of the CDR3 is 15 residues. Deletions cut 3 bases from V and 0 bases from J, with 9 bases between. Sequenced input: naive CD4+ T cells from blood. The chain combines TRBV12-3 or TRBV12-4 with TRBJ2-1; D is undetermined. This TCR was recovered from a human donor in good health. The CDR3 sequence: CASSFLRTSYNEQFF. CDR3 in DNA: TGTGCCAGCAGTTTTTTACGCACCTCCTACAATGAGCAGTTCTTC.